The text below deals with one TCR beta chain. The data belong to a study of CD8+ T cells in alopecia areata. Germline loops: CDR1 MNHEY, CDR2 SVGAGI. V was pared by 7 bases and J by 8 bases, with 15 bases between. The CDR3 is 13 amino acids. Sequencing used cDNA as its template, made by extracting RNA and reverse transcribing it. Here immunoSEQ multiplex PCR was the method, and the copy in TCRdb shows in-frame clones only, minus some. The sample shows around 210,000 clones, approximately 53% of them seen only once. The sequencing input was CD8+ T cells sorted from blood. The chain joins TRBV6-5 to TRBJ1-5; weak D call: TRBD1 (5 bases). This clonotype was sampled from a human donor in good health. CDR3 bases: TGTGCCAGCAAGGGGACTTGGGGAGAGCCCCAGCATTTT. Translating gives CASKGTWGEPQHF.